This T cell receptor (beta chain) was recorded in a study of blood T cell repertoires in COVID-19. Study context: Samples of COVID-19 (acute and convalescent) were obtained from the United States, Italy and Spain. PBMCs, B-cell-depleted T cells, or T cells provided the cDNA or gDNA that made up the material.

In the original processing: By means of reference gene primer amplification, nucleated cell counts were estimated. Using immunoSEQ multiplex PCR, the repertoire was profiled, and TCRdb retains in-frame clones only, with some absent. V and J calls and clone size are given by that table; D and trimming were obtained from the DNA. The data show more than 95,000 clones, approximately 83% seen once. This clone has only a few counts. This TCR derives from a middle-aged man with acute or convalescent COVID-19. Sequenced input: peripheral blood.

CDR3 in DNA: TGTGCCATCAGTGGGGACAGGGGCAATTCACCCCTCCACTTT. Translation gives CAISGDRGNSPLHF. The chain carries TRBV10-3 and TRBJ1-6; 10 bases are a match to TRBD1. V lost 4 bases to trimming and J lost 7 bases; unmatched junction nucleotides: 1. This CDR3 is built from 14 residues. Germline CDR1 ENHRY, CDR2 SYGVKD.